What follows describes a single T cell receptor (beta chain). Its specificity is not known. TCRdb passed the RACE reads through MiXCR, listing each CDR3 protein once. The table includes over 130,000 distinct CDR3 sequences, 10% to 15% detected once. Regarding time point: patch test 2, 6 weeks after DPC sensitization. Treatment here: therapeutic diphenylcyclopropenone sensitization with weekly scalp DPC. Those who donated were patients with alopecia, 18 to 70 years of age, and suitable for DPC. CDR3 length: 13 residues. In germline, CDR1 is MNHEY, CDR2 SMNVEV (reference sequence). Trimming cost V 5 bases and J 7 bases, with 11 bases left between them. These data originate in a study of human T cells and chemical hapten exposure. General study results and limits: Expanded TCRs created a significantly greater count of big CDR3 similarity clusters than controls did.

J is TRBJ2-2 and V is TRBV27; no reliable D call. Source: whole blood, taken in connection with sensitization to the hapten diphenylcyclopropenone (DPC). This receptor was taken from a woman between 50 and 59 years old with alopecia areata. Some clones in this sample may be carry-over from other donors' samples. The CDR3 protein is CASSPRRNGELFF. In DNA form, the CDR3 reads TGTGCCAGCAGTCCCCGACGGAACGGGGAGCTGTTTTTT.